The 17 T cell receptor beta chains in this list originate from one sample, sequenced in a study of blood T cells in healthy people across ages. A second PCR, run for about 7 to 11 cycles, used a sample-barcoded 5' primer plus a J-beta primer mix. TCRdb passed the 5' RACE reads through MiXCR, listing each CDR3 protein once. The sample contains about 2 million distinct CDR3 sequences, just under 50% of which appear only once. Input material: blood. Receptor source: a woman aged 40 to 55 in good health.

This clonotype was counted a few times. V usage is TRBV12-3 or TRBV12-4 and J usage is TRBJ2-4, with 7 bases that match TRBD1. V was clipped by 6 bases and J by 6 bases; unmatched bases: 5. The CDR3 contains 13 residues. This chain's CDR3 is CASSWDRGNIQYF. The CDR3 DNA sequence: TGTGCCAGCAGCTGGGACAGAGGAAACATTCAGTACTTC.

V and J are TRBV3-1 and TRBJ2-3, with D possibly being TRBD2 (7 bases). CDR3 length equals 15 residues. CDR1 and CDR2 (germline): LGHDT, YNNKEL (reference sequence). V lost 5 bases, J lost 3 bases, and 15 bases lay in between. CDR3 sequence: CASSYLGGETDTQYF. The CDR3 DNA reads as TGTGCCAGCAGCTACTTAGGGGGGGAGACAGATACGCAGTATTTT.

The gene calls are TRBV4-3 and TRBJ1-2; no clear D gene. The V gene lost 3 bases and the J gene lost 8 bases, with 10 bases spanning the gap. The CDR3 contains 12 residues. Germline values: CDR1 LGHNA, CDR2 YSLEER. CDR3 region: CASSQVTGGYTF. The CDR3, as DNA: TGCGCCAGCAGCCAGGTGACCGGGGGCTACACCTTC.

V usage is TRBV5-1 and J usage is TRBJ2-7; TRBD2 agrees at 8 bases. The V and J ends lost 0 bases and 7 bases, in that order; junction bases with no gene match: 3. The CDR3 is 13 residues long. Germline lookup yields CDR1 SGHRS and CDR2 YFSETQ. The CDR3 loop is CASSLEREMEQYF. CDR3 in DNA: TGCGCCAGCAGCTTGGAGCGGGAGATGGAGCAGTACTTC.

This clonotype appeared once. The chain carries TRBV20-1 and TRBJ2-5; possibly TRBD2 for D (5 bases). Trimming took 0 bases from V and 11 from J, leaving 19 bases between them. This CDR3 is built from 14 residues. Per germline, CDR1 DFQATT and CDR2 SNEGSKA (reference sequence). This chain's CDR3 is CSARDAPASWEQYF. In nucleotides, the CDR3 is TGCAGTGCTAGAGATGCCCCTGCGTCTTGGGAGCAGTACTTC.

This clonotype was seen only a few times. V gene TRBV5-1 combines with J gene TRBJ2-7, with D perhaps TRBD2 (5 bases). Germline CDR1 SGHRS, CDR2 YFSETQ. V was clipped by 6 bases and J by 1 base, with 17 bases between them. This CDR3 is 15 amino acids long. CDR3 bases: TGCGCCAGCACCCGGAGGAGCGGCGAATCCTACGAGCAGTACTTC. Protein: CASTRRSGESYEQYF.

A note on this clonotype: A junction boundary mismatches the germline segment, possibly from a read error. The V call is TRBV12-3 or TRBV12-4, the J call TRBJ2-3; D is possibly TRBD2 (7 bases). The CDR3 is 15 residues long. This chain's CDR3 is CASSLLRGGADAQYF. DNA of the CDR3: TGTGCCAGCAGTTTACTAAGGGGGGGAGCAGATGCGCAGTATTTT.

This chain connects TRBV20-1 to TRBJ1-2; 7 nucleotides agree with TRBD1. The trim removed 6 bases at V and 4 bases at J, leaving 5 bases unmatched. Germline values: CDR1 DFQATT, CDR2 SNEGSKA (reference sequence). CDR3 length equals 12 residues. The CDR3 loop reads CSAMTGSYGYTF. CDR3 bases: TGCAGTGCCATGACAGGGTCCTATGGCTACACCTTC.

A word on this clonotype: At one boundary the junction diverges from the germline segment, which might be a read error. This sequence joins TRBV5-1 and TRBJ1-2, with D perhaps TRBD1 (5 bases). CDR1 is SGHRS and CDR2 is YFSETQ in the germline V gene. This CDR3 region has 15 residues. This CDR3 reads CANSLDTDLNYGYTF. CDR3 sequence (DNA): TGCGCCAACAGCTTGGACACCGATCTGAACTATGGCTACACCTTC.

The V gene is TRBV7-9, the J gene TRBJ2-7; TRBD2 agrees at 10 bases. Germline CDR1 and CDR2: SEHNR and FQNEAQ (reference sequence). Trimming removed 1 base from V and 2 bases from J; junction bases left unmatched: 11. There are 18 residues in the CDR3. The CDR3 sequence: CASSLVGSGGPTTYEQYF. The DNA for the CDR3 is TGTGCCAGCAGCTTAGTCGGTAGCGGGGGGCCAACCACCTACGAGCAGTACTTC.

The V call is TRBV29-1, the J call TRBJ1-4; a possible D gene is TRBD1 (5 bases). CDR3 length: 12 residues. Germline values: CDR1 SQVTM, CDR2 ANQGSEA. Trimming removed 5 bases at V and 6 bases at J, with 10 bases between. The CDR3 DNA follows: TGCAGCGTTAGCGTAGGGGATGAAAAACTGTTTTTT. Its translation is CSVSVGDEKLFF. The variable domain in full, with the rest retrieved from reference TRBV29-1 and TRBJ1-4, is SAVISQKPSRDICQRGTSLTIQCQVDSQVTMMFWYRQQPGQSLTLIATANQGSEATYESGFVIDKFPISRPNLTFSTLTVSNMSPEDSSIYLCSVSVGDEKLFFGSGTQLSVL.

In its sample, this clonotype was seen many times. One junction end disagrees with the germline gene, perhaps due to a read error. The genes are TRBV12-3 or TRBV12-4 and TRBJ2-4; 12 nucleotides align to TRBD1. This CDR3 contains 14 residues. The CDR3 loop is CASSLGQGANIQYF. DNA of the CDR3: TGCGCCAGCAGCTTGGGACAGGGGGCAAACATTCAGTACTTC.

This chain uses TRBV7-2 with TRBJ2-1, with 8 bases lining up with TRBD2. Germline V CDR1 and CDR2: SGHTA, FQGNSA. V was clipped by 4 bases and J by 7 bases; unmatched bases: 9. This CDR3 has 15 amino acids. The CDR3 nucleotides are TGTGCCAGCAGCTCCCGTAGCGGGGTTTGGAATGAGCAGTTCTTC. It encodes CASSSRSGVWNEQFF.

CDR3 in amino acids: CASSPPSGSPLQYF. The CDR3 DNA reads as TGTGCCAGCTCACCACCTAGTGGCAGTCCTCTTCAGTACTTC. This chain connects TRBV18 to TRBJ2-4; unclear D gene. Per the germline V gene, CDR1 is KGHSH and CDR2 is LQKENI. The CDR3 loop spans 14 amino acids. The V end was cut by 0 bases, the J end by 11 bases, with 14 bases between. The variable domain in full, with the rest retrieved from reference TRBV18 and TRBJ2-4, is NAGVMQNPRHLVRRRGQEARLRCSPMKGHSHVYWYRQLPEEGLKFMVYLQKENIIDESGMPKERFSAEFPKEGPSILRIQQVVRGDSAAYFCASSPPSGSPLQYFGAGTRLSVL.

V is TRBV6-1 and J is TRBJ2-3; TRBD1 might be the D (5 bases). CDR1 and CDR2 from the germline V gene are MNHNS and SASEGT. CDR3 size: 14 residues. Trimming shortened V by 4 bases and J by 3 bases, and 11 bases separated the two germline ends. In DNA, the CDR3 is TGTGCCAGCAGTGGCAGGGTAGGGACAGATACGCAGTATTTT. Its protein is CASSGRVGTDTQYF.

V gene TRBV28 combines with J gene TRBJ1-2; the match to TRBD1 covers 8 bases. The V and J ends lost 6 bases and 4 bases, in that order; junction bases with no gene match: 7. The CDR3 is 14 amino acids. CDR1 MDHEN and CDR2 SYDVKM come from the germline V gene. CDR3 amino acids: CASRKTGVGYGYTF. The CDR3 nucleotides read TGTGCCAGCAGGAAGACAGGGGTTGGCTATGGCTACACCTTC.

This clonotype was detected a few times. This chain connects TRBV10-3 to TRBJ2-7; 9 nucleotides align to TRBD1. V trimming: 2 bases; J trimming: 1 base; junction bases outside the gene matches: 6. The CDR3 is made up of 16 amino acids. Germline V gene data show CDR1 as ENHRY and CDR2 as SYGVKD. CDR3 DNA sequence: TGTGCCATCAGTGAGCCCGGGACAGGGAATTCCTACGAGCAGTACTTC. As protein: CAISEPGTGNSYEQYF.